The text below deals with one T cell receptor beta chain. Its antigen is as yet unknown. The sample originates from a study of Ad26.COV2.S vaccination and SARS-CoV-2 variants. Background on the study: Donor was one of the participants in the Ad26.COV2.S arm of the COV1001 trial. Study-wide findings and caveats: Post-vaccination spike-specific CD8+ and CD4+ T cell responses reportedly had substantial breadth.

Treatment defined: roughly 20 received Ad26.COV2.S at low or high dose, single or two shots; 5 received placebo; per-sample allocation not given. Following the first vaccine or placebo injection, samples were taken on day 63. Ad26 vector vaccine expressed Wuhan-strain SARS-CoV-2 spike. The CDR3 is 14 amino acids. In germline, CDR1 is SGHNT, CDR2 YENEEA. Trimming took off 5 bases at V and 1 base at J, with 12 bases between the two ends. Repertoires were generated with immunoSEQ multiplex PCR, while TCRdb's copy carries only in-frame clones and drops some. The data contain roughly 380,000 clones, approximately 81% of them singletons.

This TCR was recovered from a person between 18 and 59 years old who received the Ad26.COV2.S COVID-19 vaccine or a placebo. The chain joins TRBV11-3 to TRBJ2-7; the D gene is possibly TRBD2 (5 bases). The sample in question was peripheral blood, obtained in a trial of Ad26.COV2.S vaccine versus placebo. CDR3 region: CASSDGDGSYEQYF. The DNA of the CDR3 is TGTGCCAGCAGCGACGGGGATGGTTCCTACGAGCAGTACTTC.